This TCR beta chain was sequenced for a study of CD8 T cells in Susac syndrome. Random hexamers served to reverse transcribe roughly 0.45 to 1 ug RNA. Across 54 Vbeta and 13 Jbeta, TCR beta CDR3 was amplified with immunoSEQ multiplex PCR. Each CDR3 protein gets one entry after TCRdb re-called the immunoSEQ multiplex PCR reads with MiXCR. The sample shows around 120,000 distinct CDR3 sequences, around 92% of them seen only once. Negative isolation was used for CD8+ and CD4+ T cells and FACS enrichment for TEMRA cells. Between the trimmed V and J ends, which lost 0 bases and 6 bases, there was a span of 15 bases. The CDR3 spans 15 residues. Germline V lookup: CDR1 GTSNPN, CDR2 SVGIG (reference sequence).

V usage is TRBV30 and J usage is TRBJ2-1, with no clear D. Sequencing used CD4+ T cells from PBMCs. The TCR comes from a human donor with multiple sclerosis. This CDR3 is CAWSVRRGSLNEQFF. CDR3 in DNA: TGTGCCTGGAGTGTACGTCGTGGTAGTCTCAATGAGCAGTTCTTC. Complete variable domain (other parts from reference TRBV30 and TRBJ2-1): SQTIHQWPATLVQPVGSPLSLECTVEGTSNPNLYWYRQAAGRGLQLLFYSVGIGQISSEVPQNLSASRPQDRQFILSSKKLLLSDSGFYLCAWSVRRGSLNEQFFGPGTRLTVL.